A single sample is the source of the 24 T cell receptor beta chains below, sequenced in a study of CD8+ T cells in alopecia areata. RNA was isolated and reverse transcribed to cDNA, the sequencing template. The protocol was immunoSEQ multiplex PCR, while the TCRdb copy is restricted to in-frame clones and leaves out a portion. This table has 90,000 to 130,000 clones, 58% appearing once. The sequenced material came from NKG2D-low CD8+ T cells sorted from blood. These receptor sequences come from a human donor with alopecia areata.

This clone was counted once. V and J are TRBV2 and TRBJ2-1; D unresolved. This CDR3 has 13 residues. The V end was cut by 7 bases, the J end by 2 bases, with 9 bases between. CDR1 SNHLY and CDR2 FYNNEI come from the germline V gene. CDR3: CASTDQPYNEQFF. The CDR3 coding sequence is TGTGCCAGCACGGATCAGCCCTACAATGAGCAGTTCTTC.

This clone came up a few times. The genes are TRBV10-3 and TRBJ1-5; no firm D call. Germline V CDR1 and CDR2: ENHRY, SYGVKD. The CDR3 length is 14 residues. Trimming left V 0 bases short and J 4 bases short, with 7 bases between. The CDR3 region is CAISESTENQPQHF. CDR3 DNA: TGTGCCATCAGTGAGTCGACGGAGAATCAGCCCCAGCATTTT.

The CDR3 region has the DNA TGCAGCGTTGAAGACTGGGGGACAGAGCATGGCTACACCTTC. Translated, it gives CSVEDWGTEHGYTF. The rearrangement links TRBV29-1 to TRBJ1-2; TRBD1 matches 7 bases. The trim removed 0 bases at V and 6 bases at J, leaving 7 bases unmatched. The CDR3 is made up of 14 amino acids. Germline V gives CDR1 SQVTM, CDR2 ANQGSEA.

This clone was found a few times. The V call is TRBV7-3, the J call TRBJ2-7, with D maybe TRBD2 (6 bases). The CDR3 covers 15 residues. V lost 5 bases to trimming and J lost 2 bases, with 16 bases between them. In germline, CDR1 is SGHTA, CDR2 FQGTGA. CDR3 amino acids: CASSLTGEATYEQYF. CDR3 DNA: TGTGCCAGCAGCCTCACGGGGGAGGCGACCTACGAGCAGTACTTC.

This clone was picked up a small number of times. V gene TRBV4-1 combines with J gene TRBJ2-1, with D hard to call. With 5 bases removed from V and 7 bases from J, the gap between germline ends came to 15 bases. Germline CDR1 reads MGHRA; CDR2 reads YSYEKL. The CDR3 runs to 14 residues. CDR3 amino acids: CASSGTSRVNEQFF. CDR3 nucleotides: TGCGCCAGCAGCGGCACATCACGGGTGAATGAGCAGTTCTTC.

The chain has TRBV4-1 and TRBJ2-1; the D gene is possibly TRBD1 (6 bases). Trimming took 0 bases from V and 6 from J, leaving 9 bases between them. This CDR3 is 14 amino acids long. In germline, CDR1 is MGHRA, CDR2 YSYEKL. The CDR3 sequence: CASSQEPGVNEQFF. The CDR3 DNA follows: TGCGCCAGCAGCCAAGAACCAGGGGTCAATGAGCAGTTCTTC.

This clone was detected a few times. The CDR3 spells CASSPAGGYEQFF. Written as DNA, the CDR3 is TGCGCCAGCAGCCCCGCAGGGGGCTATGAGCAGTTCTTC. V is TRBV4-1 and J is TRBJ2-1; 8 bases are a match to TRBD1. This CDR3 comprises 13 residues. Germline-derived CDR1 and CDR2 are MGHRA and YSYEKL. Trimming cost V 4 bases and J 8 bases; bases outside gene matches: 4.

The chain combines TRBV5-6 with TRBJ2-1; D unresolved. CDR1 is SGHDT and CDR2 is YYEEEE in the germline V gene. Trimming took 7 bases from V and 0 from J, leaving 11 bases between them. The CDR3 consists of 14 residues. DNA for the CDR3: TGTGCCAGCGGAGCCCCGAGCTCCTACAATGAGCAGTTCTTC. Its protein product is CASGAPSSYNEQFF.

V usage is TRBV2 and J usage is TRBJ2-2, with no clear D. Looked up from germline, CDR1 is SNHLY and CDR2 is FYNNEI. Trimming shortened V by 7 bases and J by 7 bases, and 7 bases separated the two germline ends. The CDR3 has 11 amino acids. The CDR3 DNA follows: TGTGCCAGCATCTTTGGCGGGGAGCTGTTTTTT. Translating it yields CASIFGGELFF.

This clone has a single count. This sequence joins TRBV10-2 and TRBJ2-7; D remains unclear. The V end was cut by 3 bases, the J end by 5 bases, with 8 bases between. Germline V lookup: CDR1 WSHSY, CDR2 SAAADI. The CDR3 spans 12 residues. In nucleotides, the CDR3 is TGCGCCAGCAGTGAAGTGGTACACGAGCAGTACTTC. Protein product: CASSEVVHEQYF.

This clone was observed a single time. The J gene is TRBJ2-3, the V gene TRBV9, with 8 nucleotides matching TRBD2. The CDR3 is 16 residues long. Losses at the gene ends were 3 bases for V and 2 bases for J; bases not matched to a gene: 8. Germline CDR1 and CDR2: SGDLS and YYNGEE. CDR3 coding DNA: TGTGCCAGCAGCGGGGGACTAGTAGGGAACACAGATACGCAGTATTTT. Translated, it gives CASSGGLVGNTDTQYF.

V and J are TRBV4-1 and TRBJ2-1; a weak D match, TRBD2 (5 bases). The CDR3 is 14 residues long. Trimming took 1 base from V and 9 from J, leaving 13 bases between them. Germline lookup yields CDR1 MGHRA and CDR2 YSYEKL. This chain's CDR3 is CASSQVSLASEQFF. The CDR3 DNA reads TGCGCCAGCAGCCAAGTAAGCCTAGCCAGTGAGCAGTTCTTC.

The rearrangement joins TRBV7-6 to TRBJ2-1; 9 bases fit TRBD2. The CDR3 spans 16 residues. Germline lookup yields CDR1 SGHVS and CDR2 FNYEAQ. V shed 5 bases, J shed 0 bases, and the junction held 5 bases outside the gene matches. Written as DNA, the CDR3 is TGTGCCAGCAGCACAAGCGGGGGGAGCTCCTACAATGAGCAGTTCTTC. Translating gives CASSTSGGSSYNEQFF.

This chain links TRBV6-5 with TRBJ1-5; TRBD1 matches at 8 bases. Germline CDR1 reads MNHEY; CDR2 reads SVGAGI. Unmatched junction bases numbered 7, after V lost 6 bases and J lost 9 bases. CDR3 length: 13 amino acids. CDR3 in DNA: TGTGCCAGCAGGGGACAGGACGTAGGGCCCCAGCATTTT. Translated: CASRGQDVGPQHF.

V usage is TRBV5-6 and J usage is TRBJ2-7, with 8 bases identical to TRBD1. Germline V CDR1 and CDR2: SGHDT, YYEEEE. This CDR3 is built from 13 residues. The V segment lost 5 bases and the J segment 9 bases; nucleotides outside the gene matches: 10. DNA for the CDR3: TGTGCCAGCAGGGGTGGGACAGGAGGAGGGCAGTACTTC. It translates to CASRGGTGGGQYF.

The rearrangement uses TRBV5-6 and TRBJ2-5; D not resolved. CDR1 is SGHDT and CDR2 is YYEEEE in the germline V gene. This CDR3 has 13 amino acids. Trimming stripped 0 bases from V and 3 bases from J, with 6 bases between. CDR3 nucleotides: TGTGCCAGCAGCTTGGAACTTAAAGAGACCCAGTACTTC. Translated, it gives CASSLELKETQYF.

This clone was found a few times. The chain combines TRBV7-9 with TRBJ2-1; perhaps TRBD1 as D (6 bases). The V gene lost 3 bases and the J gene lost 8 bases, with 11 bases spanning the gap. The CDR3 is 13 amino acids. Germline values: CDR1 SEHNR, CDR2 FQNEAQ (reference sequence). The CDR3 DNA follows: TGTGCCAGCAGCTTCCGGGACACATATGAGCAGTTCTTC. Its translation: CASSFRDTYEQFF.

The chain uses TRBV9 and TRBJ2-1; a possible D gene is TRBD2 (6 bases). Germline V gives CDR1 SGDLS, CDR2 YYNGEE. The V end was cut by 1 base, the J end by 5 bases, with 10 bases between. The CDR3 totals 14 residues. The CDR3, as DNA: TGTGCCAGCAGCGTATCTAGCGTCGACAATGAGCAGTTCTTC. Translation gives CASSVSSVDNEQFF.

The genes are TRBV4-1 and TRBJ1-5; 9 bases are a match to TRBD1. V shed 2 bases, J shed 6 bases, and the junction held 14 bases outside the gene matches. The CDR3 covers 18 residues. Looked up from germline, CDR1 is MGHRA and CDR2 is YSYEKL. The CDR3 sequence is CASSQSPTGGIDTQPQHF. The CDR3, as DNA: TGCGCCAGCAGCCAATCTCCCACAGGGGGCATAGACACTCAGCCCCAGCATTTT.

V gene TRBV5-4 combines with J gene TRBJ2-1; TRBD2 matches at 13 bases. With V trimmed by 1 base and J by 7 bases, 5 bases remained unmatched. Germline assignment: CDR1 SGHNT and CDR2 YYREEE (reference sequence). The CDR3 runs to 16 residues. The CDR3 sequence is CASSLSLAGGSNEQFF. The CDR3, as DNA: TGTGCCAGCAGCTTGTCACTAGCGGGAGGGTCTAATGAGCAGTTCTTC.

This chain links TRBV29-1 with TRBJ2-6, with D uncertain. Trimming cost V 5 bases and J 0 bases, with 2 bases left between them. The CDR3 extends over 12 amino acids. Germline values: CDR1 SQVTM, CDR2 ANQGSEA. The CDR3 DNA reads as TGCAGCGTTTACTCTGGGGCCAACGTCCTGACTTTC. It translates to CSVYSGANVLTF.

The chain joins TRBV7-3 to TRBJ2-1; possible D gene TRBD2, 5 bases. In germline, CDR1 is SGHTA, CDR2 FQGTGA. V was shortened by 2 bases and J by 8 bases, with 13 bases between the two germline ends. This CDR3 has 14 residues. The CDR3 here is CASSLGGLRDEQFF. The DNA for the CDR3 is TGTGCCAGCAGCTTAGGCGGACTGCGAGATGAGCAGTTCTTC.

The chain uses TRBV27 and TRBJ2-7; unclear D gene. CDR3 size: 13 residues. Trimming took 2 bases from V and 5 from J, leaving 10 bases between them. Germline lookup yields CDR1 MNHEY and CDR2 SMNVEV (reference sequence). The CDR3 reads CASSLSIANEQYF. In nucleotides, the CDR3 is TGTGCCAGCAGTTTAAGTATTGCCAACGAGCAGTACTTC.

The chain is built from TRBV6-5 and TRBJ1-2; D remains unclear. V was trimmed by 10 bases and J by 2 bases, leaving 14 bases between them. Germline loops: CDR1 MNHEY, CDR2 SVGAGI. The CDR3 has 13 residues. For the CDR3, the DNA is TGTGCCACAGAAAGGGCGGAGAACTATGGCTACACCTTC. Encoded protein: CATERAENYGYTF.